What follows are 32 T cell receptor beta chains derived from one specimen sequenced in a study of T cells after yellow fever vaccination. Each CDR3 protein is one row after TCRdb ran MiXCR on the 5' RACE reads. Seen here are about 340,000 distinct CDR3 sequences, about 4% observed once, and the top ten hold approximately 24%. The source material was PBMCs, sampled 5 days after the yellow fever booster vaccination. Source of these receptors: a man aged 18-30 years who received the YFV17D yellow fever vaccine.

This clonotype was seen only a few times. The gene calls are TRBV11-2 and TRBJ1-5, with D unclear. The germline gives CDR1 SGHAT, CDR2 FQNNGV. CDR3 size: 12 residues. V shed 5 bases and J shed 9 bases, with 11 bases lying between them. The CDR3 DNA reads TGTGCCAGCAGCGCATCCAAGGGGCCCCAGCATTTT. This translates into CASSASKGPQHF.

This clonotype was picked up many times. V usage is TRBV25-1 and J usage is TRBJ2-6; D gene ambiguous. V was trimmed by 2 bases and J by 1 base, leaving 6 bases between them. The length of the CDR3 is 15 residues. Germline loops: CDR1 MGHDK, CDR2 SYGVNS. This CDR3 reads CASSEVGSGANVLTF. The CDR3 nucleotides read TGTGCCAGCAGTGAAGTAGGATCTGGGGCCAACGTCCTGACTTTC.

This clonotype was seen a few times. The chain uses TRBV20-1 and TRBJ1-2; D may be TRBD1 (5 bases). The germline V gene has CDR1 DFQATT and CDR2 SNEGSKA (reference sequence). The CDR3 has 12 amino acids. The V end lost 3 bases, the J end lost 1 base, and 6 bases lay between the germline ends. CDR3 DNA: TGCAGTGCTAGGGACAATAACTATGGCTACACCTTC. This codes for CSARDNNYGYTF.

Written as DNA, the CDR3 is TGCAGTGCTCCGGATGGGGGCGGCTACGAGCAGTACGTC. This gives the protein CSAPDGGGYEQYV. The chain combines TRBV20-1 with TRBJ2-7; possible D gene TRBD1, 6 bases. The CDR3 is 13 amino acids. The ends were cut back, 5 bases at V and 3 bases at J, with 14 bases in the middle. Germline V gives CDR1 DFQATT, CDR2 SNEGSKA (reference sequence).

This clonotype was seen only a few times. This chain connects TRBV19 to TRBJ2-1; TRBD2 might be the D (6 bases). The CDR3 has 15 residues. Trimming shortened V by 6 bases and J by 2 bases, and 14 bases separated the two germline ends. Germline V gene sequence: CDR1 LNHDA, CDR2 SQIVND (reference sequence). CDR3: CASRRGGGAYNEQFF. The CDR3 region has the DNA TGTGCCAGTAGGAGGGGTGGCGGGGCCTACAATGAGCAGTTCTTC.

This clonotype turned up a few times. V and J are TRBV18 and TRBJ2-1; D is possibly TRBD2 (5 bases). The V gene's germline CDR1 is KGHSH and CDR2 LQKENI. Trimming shortened V by 3 bases and J by 6 bases, and 21 bases separated the two germline ends. This CDR3 spans 17 amino acids. CDR3 amino acids: CASSPTSSVFPINEQFF. The DNA for the CDR3 is TGTGCCAGCTCACCCACTAGTTCCGTTTTTCCTATCAATGAGCAGTTCTTC. The whole variable domain, remainder taken from reference TRBV18 and TRBJ2-1, is NAGVMQNPRHLVRRRGQEARLRCSPMKGHSHVYWYRQLPEEGLKFMVYLQKENIIDESGMPKERFSAEFPKEGPSILRIQQVVRGDSAAYFCASSPTSSVFPINEQFFGPGTRLTVL.

The sample holds many counts of this clonotype. This sequence joins TRBV7-9 and TRBJ1-2, with D hard to call. The CDR3 is 13 amino acids. With 5 bases removed from V and 0 bases from J, the gap between germline ends came to 7 bases. Germline CDR1 is SEHNR and CDR2 is FQNEAQ (reference sequence). CDR3 protein: CASSRLPNYGYTF. Here the CDR3 DNA reads TGTGCCAGCAGCCGTCTCCCTAACTATGGCTACACCTTC.

The sample holds many counts of this clonotype. The chain links TRBV27 to TRBJ1-1; D ambiguous. CDR3 length equals 13 residues. V was trimmed by 9 bases and J by 0 bases, leaving 11 bases between them. Germline CDR1 and CDR2: MNHEY and SMNVEV (reference sequence). Here the CDR3 reads CASRDDVNTEAFF. The CDR3 DNA reads TGTGCCAGTCGGGATGATGTGAACACTGAAGCTTTCTTT.

This clonotype was seen only a few times. The chain has TRBV5-5 and TRBJ2-5; perhaps TRBD1 as D (7 bases). The CDR3 contains 14 residues. V was trimmed by 4 bases and J by 5 bases, leaving 15 bases between them. In germline, CDR1 is SGHKS, CDR2 YYEKEE (reference sequence). This CDR3 is CASSPLPGGETQYF. The CDR3 DNA reads as TGTGCCAGCAGCCCGCTCCCAGGGGGGGAGACCCAGTACTTC.

This clonotype was picked up many times. The chain carries TRBV19 and TRBJ2-1, with D possibly being TRBD2 (7 bases). Trimming took 10 bases from V and 2 from J, leaving 15 bases between them. CDR1 and CDR2 from the germline V gene are LNHDA and SQIVND (reference sequence). CDR3 length: 14 amino acids. CDR3 DNA sequence: TGTGCCACTACACCGGGGGGCCCCTACAATGAGCAGTTCTTC. Protein sequence: CATTPGGPYNEQFF.

This clonotype was detected only a few times. The chain links TRBV5-1 to TRBJ2-2; 9 bases are a match to TRBD1. V trimming: 4 bases; J trimming: 4 bases; junction bases outside the gene matches: 5. CDR3 length equals 15 residues. The germline gives CDR1 SGHRS, CDR2 YFSETQ. CDR3 protein: CASSGGQGATGELFF. In DNA, the CDR3 is TGCGCCAGCAGCGGGGGACAGGGTGCCACCGGGGAGCTGTTTTTT. The full variable domain, completed using reference TRBV5-1 and TRBJ2-2, is KAGVTQTPRYLIKTRGQQVTLSCSPISGHRSVSWYQQTPGQGLQFLFEYFSETQRNKGNFPGRFSGRQFSNSRSEMNVSTLELGDSALYLCASSGGQGATGELFFGEGSRLTVL.

The CDR3 here is CASREDMPDGYTF. The CDR3 nucleotides are TGTGCCAGTAGAGAGGACATGCCAGATGGCTACACCTTC. The chain is built from TRBV19 and TRBJ1-2; D perhaps matches TRBD1 (5 bases). CDR3 size: 13 residues. V lost 6 bases and J 6 bases, leaving 14 bases between the germline ends. Germline V gene data show CDR1 as LNHDA and CDR2 as SQIVND (reference sequence). Drawing the rest from reference TRBV19 and TRBJ1-2, the complete variable domain is DGGITQSPKYLFRKEGQNVTLSCEQNLNHDAMYWYRQDPGQGLRLIYYSQIVNDFQKGDIAEGYSVSREKKESFPLTVTSAQKNPTAFYLCASREDMPDGYTFGSGTRLTVV.

The rearrangement links TRBV7-2 to TRBJ2-5, with a tentative D call TRBD2 (5 bases). Trimming took off 3 bases at V and 3 bases at J, with 23 bases between the two ends. Germline assignment: CDR1 SGHTA and CDR2 FQGNSA. The CDR3 runs to 18 residues. The CDR3 DNA is TGTGCCAGCAGCTTGCAACTGGTCTTACCGGGGTTGGAAGAGACCCAGTACTTC. Protein: CASSLQLVLPGLEETQYF.

This clonotype was seen more than once but under ten times. The rearrangement links TRBV24-1 to TRBJ2-5, with 7 positions matching TRBD1. Germline CDR1 reads KGHDR; CDR2 reads SFDVKD. The CDR3 loop spans 13 amino acids. The V segment lost 10 bases and the J segment 3 bases; nucleotides outside the gene matches: 7. CDR3 DNA: TGTGCCACGTCAACCCAGGGGGAAGAGACCCAGTACTTC. Amino acid sequence: CATSTQGEETQYF.

This clonotype was detected a few times. The chain has TRBV28 and TRBJ1-4; D unclear. Germline CDR1 is MDHEN and CDR2 is SYDVKM. This CDR3 is built from 13 residues. Between the trimmed V and J ends, which lost 4 bases and 6 bases, there was a span of 9 bases. In DNA form, the CDR3 reads TGTGCCAGCAGTTACGGCGTAGATGAAAAACTGTTTTTT. Translated, it gives CASSYGVDEKLFF.

This clonotype was observed many times. The gene calls are TRBV5-1 and TRBJ1-1; TRBD1 aligns across 10 bases. The length of the CDR3 is 17 residues. Germline CDR1 reads SGHRS; CDR2 reads YFSETQ. V lost 0 bases to trimming and J lost 0 bases; unmatched junction nucleotides: 5. The CDR3 sequence: CASSLGDRGRLNTEAFF. The CDR3, as DNA: TGCGCCAGCAGCTTGGGGGACAGGGGTCGGCTGAACACTGAAGCTTTCTTT. Full variable domain (outside the CDR3, taken from reference TRBV5-1 and TRBJ1-1): KAGVTQTPRYLIKTRGQQVTLSCSPISGHRSVSWYQQTPGQGLQFLFEYFSETQRNKGNFPGRFSGRQFSNSRSEMNVSTLELGDSALYLCASSLGDRGRLNTEAFFGQGTRLTVV.

The V and J genes are TRBV15 and TRBJ2-4; no reliable D call. Germline CDR1 reads LNHNV; CDR2 reads YYDKDF (reference sequence). Between the trimmed V and J ends, which lost 5 bases and 0 bases, there was a span of 8 bases. CDR3 size: 14 residues. In DNA form, the CDR3 reads TGTGCCACCAGCCAGGTAGCAGCCAAAAACATTCAGTACTTC. It yields the protein CATSQVAAKNIQYF. Complete variable domain (other parts from reference TRBV15 and TRBJ2-4): DAMVIQNPRYQVTQFGKPVTLSCSQTLNHNVMYWYQQKSSQAPKLLFHYYDKDFNNEADTPDNFQSRRPNTSFCFLDIRSPGLGDTAMYLCATSQVAAKNIQYFGAGTRLSVL.

This clonotype was observed a handful of times. The V and J genes are TRBV5-1 and TRBJ2-1, with D uncertain. This CDR3 comprises 13 residues. CDR1 is SGHRS and CDR2 is YFSETQ in the germline V gene. V was cut by 3 bases and J by 8 bases, with 12 bases left in between. The CDR3 loop reads CASSSLLFHEQFF. DNA of the CDR3: TGCGCCAGCAGCTCCCTCTTATTTCATGAGCAGTTCTTC.

This clonotype was detected a few times. The chain couples TRBV20-1 to TRBJ2-5; TRBD2 matches at 7 bases. Germline CDR1 is DFQATT and CDR2 is SNEGSKA (reference sequence). V shed 3 bases and J 2 bases; nucleotides not matched to a gene: 9. CDR3 size: 15 residues. The DNA for the CDR3 is TGCAGTGCTAGCCCATCGGGGGGAAATCAAGAGACCCAGTACTTC. Encoded protein: CSASPSGGNQETQYF.

Only a few counts were recorded for this clonotype. V gene TRBV4-1 combines with J gene TRBJ2-3, with D possibly TRBD1 on 6 matching bases. Looked up from germline, CDR1 is MGHRA and CDR2 is YSYEKL. The ends were cut back, 2 bases at V and 0 bases at J, with 9 bases in the middle. CDR3 length equals 15 residues. This CDR3 reads CASSQIQGSTDTQYF. CDR3 nucleotides: TGCGCCAGCAGCCAAATTCAGGGGAGCACAGATACGCAGTATTTT.

V usage is TRBV10-3 and J usage is TRBJ2-6, with D perhaps TRBD2 (7 bases). CDR3 size: 16 residues. Germline V gene lookup returns CDR1 ENHRY and CDR2 SYGVKD. Between the trimmed V and J ends, which lost 4 bases and 1 base, there was a span of 11 bases. CDR3 loop: CAISGGGHSGANVLTF. As DNA, the CDR3 is TGTGCCATCAGTGGGGGGGGCCATTCTGGGGCCAACGTCCTGACTTTC.

This clonotype occurred many times. The V and J genes are TRBV18 and TRBJ1-1; no clear D gene. V was shortened by 6 bases and J by 5 bases, with 16 bases between the two germline ends. CDR1 is KGHSH and CDR2 is LQKENI in the germline V gene. CDR3 length: 14 residues. CDR3 coding DNA: TGTGCCAGCTCTTCATCACTGGAGGGAACTGAAGCTTTCTTT. Its translation: CASSSSLEGTEAFF. Using reference TRBV18 and TRBJ1-1 for the parts outside the CDR3, the full variable domain is NAGVMQNPRHLVRRRGQEARLRCSPMKGHSHVYWYRQLPEEGLKFMVYLQKENIIDESGMPKERFSAEFPKEGPSILRIQQVVRGDSAAYFCASSSSLEGTEAFFGQGTRLTVV.

The chain recombines TRBV9 with TRBJ1-2; maybe TRBD1 (5 bases). The V end was cut by 8 bases, the J end by 6 bases, with 14 bases between. CDR1 and CDR2 (germline): SGDLS, YYNGEE. The CDR3 loop spans 12 amino acids. CDR3 DNA: TGTGCCAGGAAACAGGCTATCCATGGCTACACCTTC. As protein: CARKQAIHGYTF.

V is TRBV4-2 and J is TRBJ2-5; 15 bases fit TRBD2. V shed 0 bases, J shed 5 bases, and the junction held 1 base outside the gene matches. There are 16 residues in the CDR3. CDR1 is LGHNA and CDR2 is YNFKEQ in the germline V gene. The CDR3 DNA reads as TGTGCCAGCAGCCAAGATGGGACTAGCGGGGGGGAGACCCAGTACTTC. This gives the protein CASSQDGTSGGETQYF.

The rearrangement joins TRBV6-5 to TRBJ2-5; D unclear. Germline lookup yields CDR1 MNHEY and CDR2 SVGAGI. V lost 2 bases to trimming and J lost 5 bases, with 9 bases between them. CDR3 length: 13 amino acids. CDR3 protein: CASSYIRWETQYF. The CDR3 DNA is TGTGCCAGCAGTTACATCAGGTGGGAGACCCAGTACTTC.

This clonotype was counted only a few times. The rearrangement links TRBV6-5 to TRBJ1-5; D is perhaps TRBD1 (5 bases). The germline CDR1 and CDR2 sequences are MNHEY and SVGAGI. The germline V and J ends were trimmed by 8 bases and 7 bases, with 12 bases remaining between them. The CDR3 totals 12 residues. CDR3: CASREQGQPQHF. The CDR3 DNA reads as TGTGCCAGCCGGGAGCAGGGACAGCCCCAGCATTTT.

The gene calls are TRBV5-6 and TRBJ1-1; the D is unclear. Germline CDR1 SGHDT, CDR2 YYEEEE. Trimming stripped 1 base from V and 5 bases from J, with 15 bases between. This CDR3 spans 15 amino acids. In DNA form, the CDR3 reads TGTGCCAGCAGCTTGAGCTTTGGCTGGGAGACTGAAGCTTTCTTT. Encoded protein: CASSLSFGWETEAFF.

This clonotype was counted only a few times. V and J are TRBV28 and TRBJ2-3, with a weak D call TRBD2 (6 bases). The germline V gene has CDR1 MDHEN and CDR2 SYDVKM. V lost 7 bases, J lost 0 bases, and 11 bases lay in between. The CDR3 contains 14 residues. CDR3 amino acids: CASNLGLSTDTQYF. For the CDR3, the DNA is TGTGCCAGCAACTTGGGACTGAGCACAGATACGCAGTATTTT. Based on the CDR3 plus reference TRBV28 and TRBJ2-3, the full variable domain is DVKVTQSSRYLVKRTGEKVFLECVQDMDHENMFWYRQDPGLGLRLIYFSYDVKMKEKGDIPEGYSVSREKKERFSLILESASTNQTSMYLCASNLGLSTDTQYFGPGTRLTVL.

In its sample, this clonotype was seen a few times. The V call is TRBV3-1, the J call TRBJ2-2, with a tentative D call TRBD1 (6 bases). Germline CDR1 is LGHDT and CDR2 is YNNKEL (reference sequence). The CDR3 extends over 13 amino acids. Trimming stripped 0 bases from V and 7 bases from J, with 6 bases between. The CDR3 loop is CASSQEQGGELFF. The CDR3, as DNA: TGTGCCAGCAGCCAAGAACAGGGCGGGGAGCTGTTTTTT.

This clonotype was recorded a few times. V gene TRBV4-3 combines with J gene TRBJ1-3; D is possibly TRBD1 (5 bases). V was clipped by 1 base and J by 8 bases, with 18 bases between them. This CDR3 is built from 16 residues. The germline CDR1 and CDR2 sequences are LGHNA and YSLEER. The CDR3 sequence: CASSQGVTGPGDTIYF. The DNA for the CDR3 is TGCGCCAGCAGCCAAGGGGTTACGGGGCCCGGGGACACCATATATTTT.

The chain uses TRBV5-6 and TRBJ1-1, with TRBD1 as a possible D gene (5 bases). The CDR3 runs 13 residues. Trimming removed 0 bases from V and 4 bases from J, with 7 bases in between. The germline gives CDR1 SGHDT, CDR2 YYEEEE. The CDR3 reads CASSLAGPTEAFF. CDR3 DNA sequence: TGTGCCAGCAGCTTGGCGGGGCCCACTGAAGCTTTCTTT.

This clonotype was detected only a few times. The rearrangement links TRBV12-5 to TRBJ2-5, with D uncertain. The germline V gene encodes CDR1 LGHNT and CDR2 FRNRAP. CDR3 length equals 13 residues. Trimming removed 6 bases at V and 1 base at J, with 9 bases between. This CDR3 reads CASGNRPQETQYF. For the CDR3, the DNA is TGTGCTAGTGGCAACCGACCCCAAGAGACCCAGTACTTC.